This is a list of T cell receptor beta chains from one sample in a study of OX40 agonist ivuxolimab in advanced cancers. Data came from immunoSEQ multiplex PCR; TCRdb stores just in-frame clones and leaves some out. The sample lists 60,000 to 65,000 clones; about 93% were seen once. The specimen comprised CD4+ or CD8+ T cells sorted from blood, sampled in a trial of the OX40 agonist ivuxolimab. These receptors were collected from an adult with an advanced solid tumor such as melanoma, head and neck, liver or kidney cancer. Both conserved end residues are part of each CDR3. A D gene is named only where the DNA matches it firmly. Clone size is not always given. Where it is, it says once, few, many or a class for expanded clones.

clone_size j_call cdr3_length d_call v_call cdr3_aa cdr3_nt
NA TRBJ2-7 10 NA TRBV29-1 CSVVTYEQYF TGCAGCGTCGTGACCTACGAGCAGTACTTC
few TRBJ1-1 13 NA TRBV19 CASSINRVTEAFF TGTGCCAGTAGTATAAACAGGGTGACTGAAGCTTTCTTT
NA TRBJ2-2 15 NA TRBV28 CASSFYREFTGELFF TGTGCCAGCAGTTTTTACAGGGAATTCACCGGGGAGCTGTTTTTT
NA TRBJ1-5 14 NA TRBV1 CTSSQEPSNEPQHF TGCACCAGCAGCCAAGAACCCTCCAATGAGCCCCAGCATTTT
NA TRBJ2-5 15 NA TRBV9 CASSVATRLEETQYF TGTGCCAGCAGCGTAGCTACCAGATTAGAAGAGACCCAGTACTTC
NA TRBJ2-7 10 NA TRBV10-3 CAPTAYEQYF TGTGCCCCCACAGCCTACGAGCAGTACTTC
once TRBJ2-3 14 NA TRBV5-1 CASSLVVNWDTQYF TGCGCCAGCAGCTTGGTCGTGAATTGGGATACGCAGTATTTT
NA TRBJ1-4 12 NA TRBV6-1 CASSEGPVKLFF TGTGCCAGCAGTGAAGGACCAGTAAAACTGTTTTTT
once TRBJ2-1 15 NA TRBV11-3 CASSSRGGAGLEQFF TGTGCCAGCAGCTCAAGGGGCGGGGCCGGATTAGAGCAGTTCTTC
NA TRBJ2-3 14 NA TRBV30 CAWDNGAGTDTQYF TGTGCCTGGGATAACGGGGCGGGAACAGATACGCAGTATTTT
NA TRBJ1-5 14 NA TRBV19 CASSPNWANQPQHF TGTGCCAGTAGTCCCAATTGGGCCAATCAGCCCCAGCATTTT
NA TRBJ2-3 13 TRBD1 TRBV5-6 CASRSQGADTQYF TGTGCCAGCAGGAGTCAGGGGGCAGATACGCAGTATTTT